Given below is one T cell receptor beta chain in context. Antigen: not known. J was trimmed by 4 bases and V by 5 bases; bases with no gene match: 5. The CDR3 runs to 15 residues. The V gene's germline CDR1 is SGHNT and CDR2 YENEEA. Measured with immunoSEQ multiplex PCR; TCRdb has only the in-frame clones, and not every one. The sample includes approximately 140,000 clones, more than 85% seen only once; the top ten take approximately 3.3%. Researchers grouped second doses given at about 4 or about 12 weeks into one pool. This record comes from a study of T cell responses to AZD1222 COVID-19 vaccine. Study outcomes and limitations: Clonal diversity was possibly underestimated, and the donors were mostly white British, with more females. Close to half of spike-specific TCRs reportedly recognize unmutated variant regions. Across the whole spike, CD4 TCRs peaked at regions 160-218 and 743-854.

This TCR derives from an adult who received the AZD1222 COVID-19 vaccine. This sample comprised peripheral blood, obtained 28 days after the second AZD1222 dose. The V and J genes are TRBV11-3 and TRBJ2-7; TRBD2 matches at 13 bases. The CDR3, as DNA: TGTGCCAGCAGCCCCTGGACTAGCGGGAGATACGAGCAGTACTTC. Translation gives CASSPWTSGRYEQYF.